This T cell receptor (beta chain) is drawn from a study of blood T cell repertoires in COVID-19. Per the study methods: Amplification of reference gene primers provided the estimated nucleated cell counts. The protocol was immunoSEQ multiplex PCR, while the TCRdb copy is restricted to in-frame clones and leaves out a portion. Clone size and the V and J calls come from that table; the DNA yielded D and trimming. The data contain more than 150,000 clones, roughly nine tenths of them singletons. The TCR comes from a man aged 18 to 35 with acute or convalescent COVID-19. Specimen: peripheral blood.

CDR3 in DNA: TGCGCCAGCAGTGGCGGAACCTCCTACGAGCAGTACGTC. This gives the protein CASSGGTSYEQYV. This chain links TRBV10-2 with TRBJ2-7; no reliable D call. The V gene's germline CDR1 is WSHSY and CDR2 SAAADI. The CDR3 extends over 13 amino acids. The V end was cut by 4 bases, the J end by 0 bases, with 7 bases between.